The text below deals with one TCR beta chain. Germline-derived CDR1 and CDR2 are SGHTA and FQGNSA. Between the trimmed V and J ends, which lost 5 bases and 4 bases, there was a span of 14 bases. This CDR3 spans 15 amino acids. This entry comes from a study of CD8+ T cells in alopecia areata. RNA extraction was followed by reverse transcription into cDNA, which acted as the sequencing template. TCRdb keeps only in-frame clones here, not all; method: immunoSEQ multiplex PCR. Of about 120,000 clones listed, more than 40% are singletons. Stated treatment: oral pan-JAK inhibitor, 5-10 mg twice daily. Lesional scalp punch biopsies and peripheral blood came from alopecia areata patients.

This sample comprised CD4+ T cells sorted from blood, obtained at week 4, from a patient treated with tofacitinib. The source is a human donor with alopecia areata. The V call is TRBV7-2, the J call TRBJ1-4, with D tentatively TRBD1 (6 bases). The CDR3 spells CASSALQGLNEKLFF. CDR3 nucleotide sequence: TGTGCCAGCAGCGCCCTACAGGGCCTTAATGAAAAACTGTTTTTT.